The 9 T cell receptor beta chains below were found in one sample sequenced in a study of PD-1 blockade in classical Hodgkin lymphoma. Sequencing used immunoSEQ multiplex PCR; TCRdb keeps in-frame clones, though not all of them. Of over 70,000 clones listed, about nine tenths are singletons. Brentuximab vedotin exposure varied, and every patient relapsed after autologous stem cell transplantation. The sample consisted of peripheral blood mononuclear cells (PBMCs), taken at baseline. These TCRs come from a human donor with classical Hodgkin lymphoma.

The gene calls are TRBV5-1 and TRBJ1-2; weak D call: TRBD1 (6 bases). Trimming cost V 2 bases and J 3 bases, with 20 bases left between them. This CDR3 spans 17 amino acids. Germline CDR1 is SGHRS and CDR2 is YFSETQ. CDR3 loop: CASSFVGTRKEDYGYTF. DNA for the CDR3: TGCGCCAGCAGCTTTGTTGGGACACGAAAGGAGGACTATGGCTACACCTTC.

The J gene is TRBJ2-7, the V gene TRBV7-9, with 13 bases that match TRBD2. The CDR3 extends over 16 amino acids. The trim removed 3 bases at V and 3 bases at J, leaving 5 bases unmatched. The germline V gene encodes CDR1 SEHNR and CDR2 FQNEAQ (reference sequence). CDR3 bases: TGTGCCAGCAGCTTCACTAGCGGGAGGGCCTTCTACGAGCAGTACTTC. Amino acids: CASSFTSGRAFYEQYF.

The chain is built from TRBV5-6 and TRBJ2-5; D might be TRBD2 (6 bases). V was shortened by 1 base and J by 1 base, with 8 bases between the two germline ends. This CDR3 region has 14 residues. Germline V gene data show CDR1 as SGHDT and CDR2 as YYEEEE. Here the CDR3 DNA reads TGTGCCAGCAGCTTGCCGACTAGCCAAGAGACCCAGTACTTC. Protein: CASSLPTSQETQYF.

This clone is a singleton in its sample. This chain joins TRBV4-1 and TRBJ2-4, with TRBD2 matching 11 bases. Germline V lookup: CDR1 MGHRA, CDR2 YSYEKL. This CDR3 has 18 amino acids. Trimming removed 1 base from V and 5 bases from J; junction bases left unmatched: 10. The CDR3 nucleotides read TGCGCCAGCAGCCAAGGGGGACTAGCGGCCGACCTGCAAAACATTCAGTACTTC. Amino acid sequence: CASSQGGLAADLQNIQYF.

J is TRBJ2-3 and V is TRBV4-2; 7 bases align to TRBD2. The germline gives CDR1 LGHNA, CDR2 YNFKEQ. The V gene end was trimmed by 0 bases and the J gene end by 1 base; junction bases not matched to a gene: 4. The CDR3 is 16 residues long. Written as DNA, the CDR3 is TGTGCCAGCAGCCAAGAGCGGGAGAAGGGCACAGATACGCAGTATTTT. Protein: CASSQEREKGTDTQYF.

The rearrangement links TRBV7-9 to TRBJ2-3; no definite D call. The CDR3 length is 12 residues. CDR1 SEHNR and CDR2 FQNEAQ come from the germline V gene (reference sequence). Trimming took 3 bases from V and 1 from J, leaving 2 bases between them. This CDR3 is CASSFGTDTQYF. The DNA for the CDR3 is TGTGCCAGCAGCTTCGGCACAGATACGCAGTATTTT.

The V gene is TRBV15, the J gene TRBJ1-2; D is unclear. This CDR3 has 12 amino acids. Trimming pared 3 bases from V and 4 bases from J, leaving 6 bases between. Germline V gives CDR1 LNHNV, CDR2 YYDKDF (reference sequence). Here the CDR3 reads CATSRESYGYTF. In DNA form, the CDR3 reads TGTGCCACCAGCAGGGAAAGCTATGGCTACACCTTC.

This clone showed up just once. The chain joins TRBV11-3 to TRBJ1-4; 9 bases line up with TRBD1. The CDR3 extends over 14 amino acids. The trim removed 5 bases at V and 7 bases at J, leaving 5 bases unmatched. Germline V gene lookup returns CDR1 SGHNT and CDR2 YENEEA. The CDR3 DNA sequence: TGTGCCAGCAGCCAACAGGGGGCTAGTGAAAAACTGTTTTTT. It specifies CASSQQGASEKLFF.

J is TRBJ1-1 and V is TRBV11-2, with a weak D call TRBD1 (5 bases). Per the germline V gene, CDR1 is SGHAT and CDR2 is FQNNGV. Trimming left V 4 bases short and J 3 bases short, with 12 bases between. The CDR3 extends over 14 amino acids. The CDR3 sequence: CASSWPGKDTEAFF. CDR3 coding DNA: TGTGCCAGCAGCTGGCCAGGGAAGGACACTGAAGCTTTCTTT.